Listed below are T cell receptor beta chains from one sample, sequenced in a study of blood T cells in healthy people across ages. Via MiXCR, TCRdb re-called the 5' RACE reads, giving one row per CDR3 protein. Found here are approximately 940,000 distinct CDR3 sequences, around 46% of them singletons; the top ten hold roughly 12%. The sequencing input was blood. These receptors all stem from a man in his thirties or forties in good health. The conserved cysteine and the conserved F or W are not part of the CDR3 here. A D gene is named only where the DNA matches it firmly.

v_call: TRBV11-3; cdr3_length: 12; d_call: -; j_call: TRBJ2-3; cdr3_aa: ASRSGRGTDTRY
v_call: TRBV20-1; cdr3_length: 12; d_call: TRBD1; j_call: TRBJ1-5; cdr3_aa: SAGSTGGNQPQH
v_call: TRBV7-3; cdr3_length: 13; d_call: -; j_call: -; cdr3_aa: ASSLMDSSYNEQY
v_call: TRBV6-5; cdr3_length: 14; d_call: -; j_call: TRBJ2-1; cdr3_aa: ASIPRGSNSYNEQF
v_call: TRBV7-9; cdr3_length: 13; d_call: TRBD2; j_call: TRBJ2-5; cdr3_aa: ASSVLAEKVETQY
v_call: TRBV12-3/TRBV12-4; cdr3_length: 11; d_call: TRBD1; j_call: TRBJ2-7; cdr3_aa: ASRPGQYNEQY
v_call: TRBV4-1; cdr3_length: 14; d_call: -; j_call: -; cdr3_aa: ASSPLGAAIPYEQY
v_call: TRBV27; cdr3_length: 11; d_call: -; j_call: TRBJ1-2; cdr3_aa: ASSLGRGYGYT
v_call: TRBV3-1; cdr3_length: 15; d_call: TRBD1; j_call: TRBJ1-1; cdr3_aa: ASSQTRTGKMNTEAF
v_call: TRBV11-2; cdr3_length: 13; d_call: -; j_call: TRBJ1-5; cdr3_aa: ASSPEGTSNQPQH
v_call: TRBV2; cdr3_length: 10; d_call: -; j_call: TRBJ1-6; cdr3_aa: ASSDDSRTLH
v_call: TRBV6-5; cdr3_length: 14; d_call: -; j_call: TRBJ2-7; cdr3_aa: ASSYSSSGPRDEQY
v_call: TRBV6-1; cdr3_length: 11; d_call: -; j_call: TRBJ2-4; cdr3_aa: ASSDGFGNIQY
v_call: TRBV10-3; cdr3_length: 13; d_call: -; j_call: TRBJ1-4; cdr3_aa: AISESRGSNEKLF
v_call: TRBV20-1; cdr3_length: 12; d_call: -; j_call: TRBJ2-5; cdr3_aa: SASPGLSQETQY
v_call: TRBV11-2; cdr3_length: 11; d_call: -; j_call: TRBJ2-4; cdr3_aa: ASSFGGREEQY
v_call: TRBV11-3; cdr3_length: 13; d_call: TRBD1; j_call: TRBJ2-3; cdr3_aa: ASSIEGQVLDTQY
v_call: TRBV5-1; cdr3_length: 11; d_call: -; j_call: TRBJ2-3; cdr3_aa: ASSNIGTDTQY
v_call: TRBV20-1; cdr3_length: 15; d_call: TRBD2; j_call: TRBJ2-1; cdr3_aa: SASPWTSGSSYNEQF
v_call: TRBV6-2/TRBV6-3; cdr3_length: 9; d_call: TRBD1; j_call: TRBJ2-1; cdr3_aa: ASSGAGQEF
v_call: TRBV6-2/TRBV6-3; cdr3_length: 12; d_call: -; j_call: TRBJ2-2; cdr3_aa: AITQAPHTGELF
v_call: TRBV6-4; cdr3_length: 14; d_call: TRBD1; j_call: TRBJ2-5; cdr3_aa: ASSDSTTGDGETQY
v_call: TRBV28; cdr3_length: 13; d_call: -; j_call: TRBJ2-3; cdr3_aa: ASSPGSQGKDTQY
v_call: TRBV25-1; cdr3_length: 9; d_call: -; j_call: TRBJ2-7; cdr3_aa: ASRGAYEQY
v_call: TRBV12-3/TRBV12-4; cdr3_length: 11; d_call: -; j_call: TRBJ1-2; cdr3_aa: ASSRDKVFGYT
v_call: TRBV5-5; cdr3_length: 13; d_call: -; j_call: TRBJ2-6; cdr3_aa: ASSLTSSGANVLT
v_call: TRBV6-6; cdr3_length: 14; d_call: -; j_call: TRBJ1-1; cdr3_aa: ASSHNRLLMNTEAF
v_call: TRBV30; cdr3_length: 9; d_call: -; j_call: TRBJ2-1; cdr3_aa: AFSMRNEQF